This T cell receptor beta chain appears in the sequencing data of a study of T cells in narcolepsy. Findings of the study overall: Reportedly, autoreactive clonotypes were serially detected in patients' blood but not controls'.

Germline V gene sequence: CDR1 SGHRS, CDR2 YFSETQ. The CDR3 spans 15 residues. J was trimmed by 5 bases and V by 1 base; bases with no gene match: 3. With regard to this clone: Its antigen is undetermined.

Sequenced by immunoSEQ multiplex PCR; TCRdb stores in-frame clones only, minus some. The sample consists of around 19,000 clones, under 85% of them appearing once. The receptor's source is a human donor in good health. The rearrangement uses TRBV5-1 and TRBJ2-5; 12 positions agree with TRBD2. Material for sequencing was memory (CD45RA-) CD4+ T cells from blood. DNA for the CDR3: TGCGCCAGCAGCTTGCTAGCGGGGGGGCGCGAGACCCAGTACTTC. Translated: CASSLLAGGRETQYF. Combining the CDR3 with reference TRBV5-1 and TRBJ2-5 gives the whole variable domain KAGVTQTPRYLIKTRGQQVTLSCSPISGHRSVSWYQQTPGQGLQFLFEYFSETQRNKGNFPGRFSGRQFSNSRSEMNVSTLELGDSALYLCASSLLAGGRETQYFGPGTRLLVL.